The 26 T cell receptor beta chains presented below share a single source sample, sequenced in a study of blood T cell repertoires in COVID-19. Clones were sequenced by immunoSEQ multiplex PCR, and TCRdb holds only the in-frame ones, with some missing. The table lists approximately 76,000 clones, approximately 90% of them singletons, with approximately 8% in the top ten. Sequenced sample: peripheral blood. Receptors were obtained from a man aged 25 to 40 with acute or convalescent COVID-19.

The CDR3 bases are TGTGCCAGCAGCGTAGATGCGGGAGCCGATCACATATACAATGAGCAGTTCTTC. Translating it yields CASSVDAGADHIYNEQFF. The chain carries TRBV9 and TRBJ2-1; the match to TRBD2 covers 7 bases. Per the germline V gene, CDR1 is SGDLS and CDR2 is YYNGEE. V lost 0 bases and J lost 4; bases outside the gene matches: 13. There are 18 residues in the CDR3.

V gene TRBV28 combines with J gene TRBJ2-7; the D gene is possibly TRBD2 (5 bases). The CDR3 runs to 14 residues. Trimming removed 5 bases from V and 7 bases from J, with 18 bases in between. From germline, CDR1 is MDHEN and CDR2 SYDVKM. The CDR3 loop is CASSGLGVIREQYF. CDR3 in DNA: TGTGCCAGCAGTGGTCTCGGGGTAATTCGGGAGCAGTACTTC. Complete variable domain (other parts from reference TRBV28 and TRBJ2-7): DVKVTQSSRYLVKRTGEKVFLECVQDMDHENMFWYRQDPGLGLRLIYFSYDVKMKEKGDIPEGYSVSREKKERFSLILESASTNQTSMYLCASSGLGVIREQYFGPGTRLTVT.

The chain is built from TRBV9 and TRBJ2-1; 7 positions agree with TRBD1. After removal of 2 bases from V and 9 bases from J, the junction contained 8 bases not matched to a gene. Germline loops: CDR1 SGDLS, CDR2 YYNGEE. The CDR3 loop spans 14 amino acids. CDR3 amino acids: CASSVDDRVGEQFF. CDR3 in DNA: TGTGCCAGCAGCGTCGACGACAGGGTAGGTGAGCAGTTCTTC.

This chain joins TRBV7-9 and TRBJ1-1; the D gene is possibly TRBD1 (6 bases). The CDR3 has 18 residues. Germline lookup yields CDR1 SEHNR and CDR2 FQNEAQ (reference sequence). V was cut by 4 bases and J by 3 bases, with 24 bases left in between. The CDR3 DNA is TGTGCCAGCAGCTCCCTTTGGCTACAGGGAAGAGGGGACACTGAAGCTTTCTTT. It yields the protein CASSSLWLQGRGDTEAFF.

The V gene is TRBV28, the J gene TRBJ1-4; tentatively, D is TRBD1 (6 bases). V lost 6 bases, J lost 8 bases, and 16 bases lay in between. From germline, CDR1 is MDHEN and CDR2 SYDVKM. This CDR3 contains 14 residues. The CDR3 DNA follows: TGTGCCAGCAGCCCCAGGGGATTGGAAGAAAAACTGTTTTTT. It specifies CASSPRGLEEKLFF.

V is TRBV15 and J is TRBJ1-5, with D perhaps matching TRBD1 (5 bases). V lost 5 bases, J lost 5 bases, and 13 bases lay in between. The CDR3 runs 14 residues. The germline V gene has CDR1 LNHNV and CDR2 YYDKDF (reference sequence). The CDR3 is CATSVGVGDQPQHF. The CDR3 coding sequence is TGTGCCACCAGCGTAGGGGTAGGGGATCAGCCCCAGCATTTT.

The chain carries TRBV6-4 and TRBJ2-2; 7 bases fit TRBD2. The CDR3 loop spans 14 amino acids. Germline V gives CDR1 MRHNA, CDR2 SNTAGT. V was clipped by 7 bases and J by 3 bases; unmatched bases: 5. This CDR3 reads CASKGTSDTGELFF. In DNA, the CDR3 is TGTGCCAGCAAGGGAACTAGCGACACCGGGGAGCTGTTTTTT.

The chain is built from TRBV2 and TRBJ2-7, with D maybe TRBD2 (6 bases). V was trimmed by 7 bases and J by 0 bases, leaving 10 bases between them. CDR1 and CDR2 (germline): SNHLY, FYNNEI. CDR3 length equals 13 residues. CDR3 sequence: CASIGDFSYEQYF. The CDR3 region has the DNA TGTGCCAGCATAGGGGACTTCTCCTACGAGCAGTACTTC.

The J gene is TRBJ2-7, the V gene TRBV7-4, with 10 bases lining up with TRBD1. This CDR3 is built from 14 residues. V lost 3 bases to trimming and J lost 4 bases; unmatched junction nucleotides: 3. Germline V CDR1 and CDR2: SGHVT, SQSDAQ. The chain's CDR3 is CASSFRTGGYEQYF. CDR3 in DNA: TGTGCCAGCAGCTTTCGGACAGGGGGGTACGAGCAGTACTTC.

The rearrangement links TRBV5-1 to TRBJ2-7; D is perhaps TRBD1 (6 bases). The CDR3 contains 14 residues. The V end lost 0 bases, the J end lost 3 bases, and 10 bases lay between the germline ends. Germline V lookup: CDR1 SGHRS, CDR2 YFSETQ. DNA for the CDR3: TGCGCCAGCAGCTTGGTGGGGGACAACTACGAGCAGTACTTC. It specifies CASSLVGDNYEQYF.

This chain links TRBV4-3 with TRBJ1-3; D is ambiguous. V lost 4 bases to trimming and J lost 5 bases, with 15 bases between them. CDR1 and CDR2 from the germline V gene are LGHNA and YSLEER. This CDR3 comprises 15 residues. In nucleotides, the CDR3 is TGCGCCAGCAGCCGCCACGATTCCGGTCGAAACACCATATATTTT. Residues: CASSRHDSGRNTIYF.

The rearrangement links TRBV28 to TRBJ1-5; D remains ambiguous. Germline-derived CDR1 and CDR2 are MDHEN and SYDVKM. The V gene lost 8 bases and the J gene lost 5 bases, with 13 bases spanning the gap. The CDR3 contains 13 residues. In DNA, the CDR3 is TGTGCCAGCGGCTTCGGGAGACATCAGCCCCAGCATTTT. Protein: CASGFGRHQPQHF.

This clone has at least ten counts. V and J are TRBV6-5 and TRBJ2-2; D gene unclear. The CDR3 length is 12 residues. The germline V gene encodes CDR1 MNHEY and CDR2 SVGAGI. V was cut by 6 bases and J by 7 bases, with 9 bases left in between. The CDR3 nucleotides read TGTGCCAGCAGCTATTTACTCGGGGAGCTGTTTTTT. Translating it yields CASSYLLGELFF.

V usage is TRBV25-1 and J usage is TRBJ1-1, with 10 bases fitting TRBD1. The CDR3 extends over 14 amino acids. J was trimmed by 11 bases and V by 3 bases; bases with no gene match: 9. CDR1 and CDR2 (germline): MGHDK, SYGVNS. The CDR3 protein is CASSDRRQGAAAFF. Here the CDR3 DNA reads TGTGCCAGCAGTGACCGACGACAGGGGGCCGCCGCTTTCTTT.

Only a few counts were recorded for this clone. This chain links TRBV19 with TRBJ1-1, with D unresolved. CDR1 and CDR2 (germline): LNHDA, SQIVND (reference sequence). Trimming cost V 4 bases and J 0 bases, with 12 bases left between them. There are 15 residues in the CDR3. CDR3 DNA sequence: TGTGCCAGTAGTAGGAACGTAGACATGAACACTGAAGCTTTCTTT. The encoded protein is CASSRNVDMNTEAFF.

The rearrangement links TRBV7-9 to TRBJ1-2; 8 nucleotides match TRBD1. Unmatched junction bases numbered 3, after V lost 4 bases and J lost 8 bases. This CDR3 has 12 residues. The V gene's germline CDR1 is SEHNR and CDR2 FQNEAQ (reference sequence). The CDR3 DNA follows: TGTGCCAGCAGCTCGACAGGGGAAGGCTACACCTTC. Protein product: CASSSTGEGYTF. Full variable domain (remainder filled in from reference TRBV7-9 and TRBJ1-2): DTGVSQNPRHKITKRGQNVTFRCDPISEHNRLYWYRQTLGQGPEFLTYFQNEAQLEKSRLLSDRFSAERPKGSFSTLEIQRTEQGDSAMYLCASSSTGEGYTFGSGTRLTVV.

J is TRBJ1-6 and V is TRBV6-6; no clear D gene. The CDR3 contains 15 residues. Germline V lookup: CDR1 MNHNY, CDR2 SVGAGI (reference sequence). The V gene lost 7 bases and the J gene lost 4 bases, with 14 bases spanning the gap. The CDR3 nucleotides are TGTGCCAGCATGCACCCTGACATGTATAATTCACCCCTCCACTTT. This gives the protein CASMHPDMYNSPLHF.

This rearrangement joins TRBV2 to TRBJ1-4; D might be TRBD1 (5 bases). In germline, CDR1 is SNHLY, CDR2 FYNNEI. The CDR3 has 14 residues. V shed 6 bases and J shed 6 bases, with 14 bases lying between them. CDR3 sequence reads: CASSKQGRDEKLFF. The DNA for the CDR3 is TGTGCCAGCAGCAAGCAGGGAAGGGATGAAAAACTGTTTTTT.

In nucleotides, the CDR3 is TGTGCCAGCAGCTCTATTTTCGGCGGGAATGAAAAACTGTTTTTT. This sequence encodes CASSSIFGGNEKLFF. The chain has TRBV5-4 and TRBJ1-4, with D unclear. Trimming stripped 3 bases from V and 5 bases from J, with 14 bases between. The V gene's germline CDR1 is SGHNT and CDR2 YYREEE (reference sequence). The CDR3 runs to 15 residues.

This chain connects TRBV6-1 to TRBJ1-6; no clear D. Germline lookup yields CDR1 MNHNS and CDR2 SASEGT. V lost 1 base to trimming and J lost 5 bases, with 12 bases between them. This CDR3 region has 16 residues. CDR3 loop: CASSEGFWQDNSPLHF. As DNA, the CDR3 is TGTGCCAGCAGTGAAGGATTCTGGCAGGATAATTCACCCCTCCACTTT.

The CDR3 spells CASSWSGETELFF. CDR3 sequence (DNA): TGCGCCAGCAGCTGGTCCGGGGAGACGGAACTGTTTTTT. The V and J genes are TRBV4-1 and TRBJ1-4; no reliable D call. Germline CDR1 is MGHRA and CDR2 is YSYEKL. V was clipped by 5 bases and J by 12 bases, with 16 bases between them. This CDR3 has 13 residues.

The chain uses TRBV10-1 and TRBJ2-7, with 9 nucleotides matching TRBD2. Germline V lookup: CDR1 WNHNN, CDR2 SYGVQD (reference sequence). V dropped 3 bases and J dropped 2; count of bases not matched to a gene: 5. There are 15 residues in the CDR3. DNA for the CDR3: TGCGCCAGCAGTGATGGGCTAGCGGGAACCTACGAGCAGTACTTC. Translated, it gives CASSDGLAGTYEQYF.

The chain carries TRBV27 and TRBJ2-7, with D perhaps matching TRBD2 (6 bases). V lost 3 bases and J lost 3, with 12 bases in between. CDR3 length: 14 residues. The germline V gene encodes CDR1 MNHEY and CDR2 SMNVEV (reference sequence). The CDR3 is CASSLGGTHYEQYF. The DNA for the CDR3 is TGTGCCAGCAGTTTGGGCGGGACTCACTACGAGCAGTACTTC.

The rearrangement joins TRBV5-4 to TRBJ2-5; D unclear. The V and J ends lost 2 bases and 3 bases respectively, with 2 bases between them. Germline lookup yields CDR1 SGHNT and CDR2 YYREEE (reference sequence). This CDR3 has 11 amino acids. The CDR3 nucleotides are TGTGCCAGCAGCTTCGAAGAGACCCAGTACTTC. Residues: CASSFEETQYF.

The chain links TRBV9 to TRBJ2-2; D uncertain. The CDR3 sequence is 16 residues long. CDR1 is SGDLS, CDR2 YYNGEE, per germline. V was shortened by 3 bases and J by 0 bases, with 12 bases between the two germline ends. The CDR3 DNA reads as TGTGCCAGCAGCGCCAGGCATACGGCGAACACCGGGGAGCTGTTTTTT. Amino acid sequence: CASSARHTANTGELFF. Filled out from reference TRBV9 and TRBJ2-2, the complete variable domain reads DSGVTQTPKHLITATGQRVTLRCSPRSGDLSVYWYQQSLDQGLQFLIQYYNGEERAKGNILERFSAQQFPDLHSELNLSSLELGDSALYFCASSARHTANTGELFFGEGSRLTVL.

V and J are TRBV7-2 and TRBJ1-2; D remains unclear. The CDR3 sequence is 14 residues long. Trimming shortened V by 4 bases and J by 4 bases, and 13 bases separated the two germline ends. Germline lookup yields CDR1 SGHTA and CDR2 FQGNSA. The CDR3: CASSWPGLLYGYTF. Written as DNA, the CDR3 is TGTGCCAGCAGCTGGCCAGGACTGCTCTATGGCTACACCTTC.